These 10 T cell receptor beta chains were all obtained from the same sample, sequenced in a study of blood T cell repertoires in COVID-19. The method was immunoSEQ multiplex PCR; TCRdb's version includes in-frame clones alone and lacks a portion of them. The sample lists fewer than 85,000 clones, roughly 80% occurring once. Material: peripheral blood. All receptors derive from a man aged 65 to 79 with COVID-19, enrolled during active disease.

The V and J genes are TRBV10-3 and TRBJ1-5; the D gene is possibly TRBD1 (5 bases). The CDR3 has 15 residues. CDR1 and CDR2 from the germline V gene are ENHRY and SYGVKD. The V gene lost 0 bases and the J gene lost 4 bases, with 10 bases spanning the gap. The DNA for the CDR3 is TGTGCCATCAGTGAGTCTGCAGGGCCTAATCAGCCCCAGCATTTT. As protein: CAISESAGPNQPQHF.

As DNA, the CDR3 is TGTGCCAGTAGAGCTTACTCCTATAATTCACCCCTCCACTTT. This codes for CASRAYSYNSPLHF. The chain carries TRBV2 and TRBJ1-6; D is unclear. Germline lookup yields CDR1 SNHLY and CDR2 FYNNEI. The V end lost 9 bases, the J end lost 0 bases, and 9 bases lay between the germline ends. The CDR3 is made up of 14 amino acids.

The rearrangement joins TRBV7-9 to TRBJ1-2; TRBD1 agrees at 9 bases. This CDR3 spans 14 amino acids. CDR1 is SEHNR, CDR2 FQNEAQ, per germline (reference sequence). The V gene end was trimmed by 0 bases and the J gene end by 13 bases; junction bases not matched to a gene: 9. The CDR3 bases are TGTGCCAGCAGCTTAGCGCGACAGGGGGGTTTGAGCACCTTC. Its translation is CASSLARQGGLSTF.

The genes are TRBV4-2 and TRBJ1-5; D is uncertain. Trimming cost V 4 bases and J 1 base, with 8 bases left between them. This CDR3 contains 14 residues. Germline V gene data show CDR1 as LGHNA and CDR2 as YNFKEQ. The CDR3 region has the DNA TGTGCCAGCAGCCTAGACCAAAGCAATCAGCCCCAGCATTTT. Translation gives CASSLDQSNQPQHF.

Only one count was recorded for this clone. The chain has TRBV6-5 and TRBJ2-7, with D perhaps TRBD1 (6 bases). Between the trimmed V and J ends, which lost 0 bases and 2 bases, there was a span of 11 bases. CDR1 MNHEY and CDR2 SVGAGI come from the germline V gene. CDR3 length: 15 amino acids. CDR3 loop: CASSYSGAYPYEQYF. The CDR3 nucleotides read TGTGCCAGCAGTTACTCGGGGGCCTATCCCTACGAGCAGTACTTC.

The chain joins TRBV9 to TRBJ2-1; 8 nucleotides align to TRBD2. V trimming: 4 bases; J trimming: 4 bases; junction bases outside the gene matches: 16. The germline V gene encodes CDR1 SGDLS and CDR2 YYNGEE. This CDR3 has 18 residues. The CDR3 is CASSTGHSGGREYNEQFF. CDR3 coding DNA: TGTGCCAGCAGCACGGGACATTCGGGGGGGCGAGAATACAATGAGCAGTTCTTC.

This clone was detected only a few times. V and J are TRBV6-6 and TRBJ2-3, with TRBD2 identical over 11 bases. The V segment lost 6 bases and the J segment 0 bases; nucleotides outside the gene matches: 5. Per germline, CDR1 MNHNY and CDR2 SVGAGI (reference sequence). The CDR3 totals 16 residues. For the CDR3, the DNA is TGTGCCAGCAGGGGGACTAGCGGACTCAGCACAGATACGCAGTATTTT. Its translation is CASRGTSGLSTDTQYF.

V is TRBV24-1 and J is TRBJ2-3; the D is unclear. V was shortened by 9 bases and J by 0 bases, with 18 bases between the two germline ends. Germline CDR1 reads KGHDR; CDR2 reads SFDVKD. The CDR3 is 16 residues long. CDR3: CATADYKRTSTDTQYF. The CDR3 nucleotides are TGTGCCACCGCTGATTACAAGCGTACTAGCACAGATACGCAGTATTTT.

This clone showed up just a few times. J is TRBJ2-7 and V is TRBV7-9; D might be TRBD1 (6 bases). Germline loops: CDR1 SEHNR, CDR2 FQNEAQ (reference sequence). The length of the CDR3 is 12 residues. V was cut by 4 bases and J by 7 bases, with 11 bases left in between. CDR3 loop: CASSWTDREQYF. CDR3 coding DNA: TGTGCCAGCAGCTGGACCGACAGGGAGCAGTACTTC.

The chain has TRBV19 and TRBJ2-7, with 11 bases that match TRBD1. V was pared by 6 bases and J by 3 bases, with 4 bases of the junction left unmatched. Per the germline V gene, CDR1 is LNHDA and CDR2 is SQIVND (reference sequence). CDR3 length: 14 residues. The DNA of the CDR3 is TGTGCCAGTAGCCTGGGACAGGGGGGCTACGAGCAGTACTTC. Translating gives CASSLGQGGYEQYF.